The TCR beta chain under discussion was sequenced for a study of blood T cell repertoires in COVID-19. Turning to the study itself: The analysed material was cDNA or gDNA that came from T cells, B-cell-depleted T cells, or PBMCs.

In the source study's methods: Estimated nucleated cell counts came from reference gene primer amplification. Data came from immunoSEQ multiplex PCR; TCRdb stores just in-frame clones and leaves some out. The V and J calls and clone size are taken from that table; D and trimming were inferred from the DNA. The sample includes nearly 300,000 clones, about 88% of them seen just once. Germline assignment: CDR1 SGHTA and CDR2 FQGTGA. V lost 2 bases, J lost 3 bases, and 12 bases lay in between. This CDR3 is 15 amino acids long. The J gene is TRBJ2-3, the V gene TRBV7-3; a possible D gene is TRBD2 (5 bases). The specimen was peripheral blood. The receptor was derived from a human donor with COVID-19, enrolled during active disease. The donor label of this sample is uncertain. CDR3 sequence reads: CASSLSEGVTDTQYF. In nucleotides, the CDR3 is TGTGCCAGCAGCTTATCCGAGGGAGTGACAGATACGCAGTATTTT.